The 20 T cell receptor beta chains reported below all come from one sample, sequenced in a study of long-term antiretroviral therapy in people with HIV. This was the immunoSEQ v3.0 assay at survey level. Assay used: immunoSEQ multiplex PCR; TCRdb lists only in-frame clones, some missing. Seen here are approximately 29,000 clones, about 77% observed once, and the top ten hold almost 9.5%. The material was unsorted PBMCs, obtained 1.5 years before starting antiretroviral therapy. The receptors stem from a man between 18 and 35 years old with HIV.

The V call is TRBV7-9, the J call TRBJ2-3; 8 bases match TRBD2. Germline lookup yields CDR1 SEHNR and CDR2 FQNEAQ (reference sequence). With V trimmed by 4 bases and J by 0 bases, 9 bases remained unmatched. The CDR3 totals 17 residues. The CDR3 is CASSSGGTSGSTDTQYF. For the CDR3, the DNA is TGTGCCAGCAGCTCCGGGGGTACTAGCGGAAGCACAGATACGCAGTATTTT.

The genes are TRBV27 and TRBJ2-6; maybe TRBD1 (6 bases). V was pared by 8 bases and J by 0 bases, with 11 bases between. The length of the CDR3 is 15 residues. CDR1 and CDR2 (germline): MNHEY, SMNVEV (reference sequence). The CDR3 DNA reads as TGTGCCAGCGCACAGGGTTCCTCTGGGGCCAACGTCCTGACTTTC. It translates to CASAQGSSGANVLTF.

The chain carries TRBV4-2 and TRBJ1-2; D is perhaps TRBD1 (6 bases). Trimming removed 0 bases at V and 4 bases at J, with 9 bases between. From germline, CDR1 is LGHNA and CDR2 YNFKEQ. This CDR3 contains 14 residues. The CDR3 nucleotides are TGTGCCAGCAGCCAAGATACAGGGTCCTATGGCTACACCTTC. This sequence encodes CASSQDTGSYGYTF.

The gene calls are TRBV30 and TRBJ1-5; D may be TRBD1 (6 bases). Germline V gene lookup returns CDR1 GTSNPN and CDR2 SVGIG (reference sequence). There are 13 residues in the CDR3. V lost 5 bases and J 6 bases, leaving 14 bases between the germline ends. CDR3 nucleotides: TGTGCCTGGGATACAGGGCAGGGTCAGCCCCAGCATTTT. Translated: CAWDTGQGQPQHF. The variable domain in full, completed from reference TRBV30 and TRBJ1-5, reads SQTIHQWPATLVQPVGSPLSLECTVEGTSNPNLYWYRQAAGRGLQLLFYSVGIGQISSEVPQNLSASRPQDRQFILSSKKLLLSDSGFYLCAWDTGQGQPQHFGDGTRLSIL.

This rearrangement joins TRBV28 to TRBJ1-2; D might be TRBD1 (5 bases). Trimming left V 7 bases short and J 8 bases short, with 14 bases between. CDR3 length: 12 amino acids. Germline V gene sequence: CDR1 MDHEN, CDR2 SYDVKM. The DNA for the CDR3 is TGTGCCAGCACCCGGGGGGTAGCAGGCTACACCTTC. Translation: CASTRGVAGYTF.

The rearrangement uses TRBV7-9 and TRBJ2-7; unclear D gene. The CDR3 is made up of 13 amino acids. Per germline, CDR1 SEHNR and CDR2 FQNEAQ (reference sequence). The V end lost 5 bases, the J end lost 5 bases, and 13 bases lay between the germline ends. The CDR3 DNA is TGTGCCAGCAGCCCGGATGGTTCCGACGAGCAGTACTTC. Protein sequence: CASSPDGSDEQYF.

The rearrangement uses TRBV6-1 and TRBJ2-1; TRBD2 agrees at 10 bases. Looked up from germline, CDR1 is MNHNS and CDR2 is SASEGT. Trimming at V came to 0 bases and at J to 8 bases, leaving 7 bases not matched to a gene. The CDR3 is 16 residues long. CDR3 loop: CASSEARAGGFYEQFF. As DNA, the CDR3 is TGTGCCAGCAGTGAAGCGCGAGCGGGAGGGTTTTATGAGCAGTTCTTC.

The V and J genes are TRBV4-1 and TRBJ2-7; D not certain. Germline-derived CDR1 and CDR2 are MGHRA and YSYEKL. V was shortened by 4 bases and J by 1 base, with 17 bases between the two germline ends. The CDR3 is 16 residues long. The CDR3 reads CASSPTAWTQSYEQYF. The DNA of the CDR3 is TGCGCCAGCAGCCCTACAGCCTGGACCCAATCCTACGAGCAGTACTTC.

The chain carries TRBV5-1 and TRBJ2-1, with 9 bases identical to TRBD1. Per germline, CDR1 SGHRS and CDR2 YFSETQ. J gave up 6 bases and V 4 bases, and 5 bases lay outside the gene matches. The CDR3 totals 14 residues. The CDR3 region is CASSPGTGLNEQFF. DNA for the CDR3: TGCGCCAGCAGCCCCGGGACAGGGCTCAATGAGCAGTTCTTC.

The chain joins TRBV29-1 to TRBJ1-3; D gene uncertain. Looked up from germline, CDR1 is SQVTM and CDR2 is ANQGSEA. Trimming shortened V by 7 bases and J by 2 bases, and 18 bases separated the two germline ends. The CDR3 covers 15 residues. CDR3 bases: TGCAGCGCCGTCCGGGTAAGGAGTACTGGAAACACCATATATTTT. Amino acids: CSAVRVRSTGNTIYF.

This clone was seen more than once but under ten times. This sequence joins TRBV2 and TRBJ1-2; D is ambiguous. Between the trimmed V and J ends, which lost 1 base and 4 bases, there was a span of 7 bases. The CDR3 extends over 13 amino acids. CDR1 and CDR2 from the germline V gene are SNHLY and FYNNEI. DNA of the CDR3: TGTGCCAGCAGTGAAGGGGAGGTCTATGGCTACACCTTC. This translates into CASSEGEVYGYTF.

This clone has only a few counts. This chain connects TRBV7-9 to TRBJ1-2, with 9 nucleotides matching TRBD1. Per the germline V gene, CDR1 is SEHNR and CDR2 is FQNEAQ (reference sequence). V gave up 5 bases and J gave up 7 bases; unmatched junction bases: 5. The CDR3 loop spans 13 amino acids. In nucleotides, the CDR3 is TGTGCCAGCAGCCGGGACAGGGAACGTGGCTACACCTTC. As protein: CASSRDRERGYTF.

The chain employs TRBV7-2 and TRBJ2-1; TRBD1 aligns across 7 bases. The CDR3 is 15 amino acids. Germline V lookup: CDR1 SGHTA, CDR2 FQGNSA. After removal of 9 bases from V and 7 bases from J, the junction contained 15 bases not matched to a gene. CDR3 protein: CASARGLAGGNEQFF. The DNA of the CDR3 is TGTGCCAGTGCTAGGGGGCTAGCCGGAGGAAATGAGCAGTTCTTC.

This chain joins TRBV9 and TRBJ2-1; D gene ambiguous. Germline V gene data show CDR1 as SGDLS and CDR2 as YYNGEE. The germline V and J ends were trimmed by 2 bases and 0 bases, with 9 bases remaining between them. CDR3 length: 15 amino acids. CDR3: CASSVGSFSYNEQFF. Here the CDR3 DNA reads TGTGCCAGCAGCGTGGGTAGCTTCTCCTACAATGAGCAGTTCTTC.

The rearrangement joins TRBV7-3 to TRBJ2-1, with 8 bases fitting TRBD2. The CDR3 runs 15 residues. Looked up from germline, CDR1 is SGHTA and CDR2 is FQGTGA. Trimming cost V 1 base and J 3 bases; bases outside gene matches: 2. This CDR3 is CASSLMAGGYNEQFF. CDR3 bases: TGTGCCAGCAGCTTAATGGCGGGAGGCTACAATGAGCAGTTCTTC.

This rearrangement joins TRBV7-2 to TRBJ2-2; D ambiguous. CDR1 is SGHTA and CDR2 is FQGNSA in the germline V gene. CDR3 length equals 12 residues. Trimming removed 8 bases at V and 4 bases at J, with 8 bases between. Here the CDR3 reads CASPDGTGELFF. In nucleotides, the CDR3 is TGTGCCAGCCCCGACGGCACCGGGGAGCTGTTTTTT.

V gene TRBV4-3 combines with J gene TRBJ1-5; TRBD1 aligns across 7 bases. This CDR3 spans 16 amino acids. The ends lost 0 bases at V and 6 bases at J; junction bases unmatched: 8. Germline V gene lookup returns CDR1 LGHNA and CDR2 YSLEER. The CDR3 loop reads CASSQDLRQGGQPQHF. The CDR3 nucleotides read TGCGCCAGCAGCCAAGATCTGAGACAGGGCGGTCAGCCCCAGCATTTT.

CDR3 protein: CASVAGNSYEQYF. CDR3 bases: TGTGCCAGCGTGGCGGGGAACTCCTACGAGCAGTACTTC. The chain carries TRBV6-6 and TRBJ2-7; tentative D call: TRBD2 (6 bases). The CDR3 spans 13 residues. Germline V gene sequence: CDR1 MNHNY, CDR2 SVGAGI (reference sequence). The V and J ends lost 8 bases and 0 bases respectively, with 11 bases between them.

The chain employs TRBV7-9 and TRBJ2-4, with TRBD1 matching 9 bases. Germline V CDR1 and CDR2: SEHNR, FQNEAQ (reference sequence). The CDR3 consists of 15 residues. V lost 5 bases and J lost 5; bases outside the gene matches: 7. The CDR3 coding sequence is TGTGCCAGCAGCCCCGGGACAGGGTACCAAAACATTCAGTACTTC. Its translation is CASSPGTGYQNIQYF.

A single count supports this clone. CDR3 sequence: CASRELDQETQYF. The CDR3 DNA reads as TGTGCCAGCAGGGAGTTGGACCAAGAGACCCAGTACTTC. This chain links TRBV28 with TRBJ2-5; D uncertain. Germline values: CDR1 MDHEN, CDR2 SYDVKM. The CDR3 length is 13 residues. V shed 6 bases and J shed 0 bases, with 8 bases lying between them.